Each of the 28 T cell receptor beta chains below was sequenced from the same sample in a study of beta chain features in type 1 diabetes. Study conclusions and caveats: Shortening that was moderate but significant affected the TCRB CDR3s of Type 1 diabetes patients in all four CD4+ subsets.

Expressed TCRB transcripts were sequenced because the isolated RNA had all been reverse transcribed beforehand. The assay was immunoSEQ multiplex PCR, and TCRdb's table has in-frame clones only and misses some. This sample has about 260,000 clones, with roughly 24% found just once. Which antigens these TCRs recognize remains unknown. The sequenced sample was naive CD4+ T cells from blood. The receptors shown here come from a woman aged 30 to 39 with type 1 diabetes.

This clone was counted only a few times. This chain joins TRBV7-2 and TRBJ2-1, with a weak D call TRBD2 (5 bases). CDR1 is SGHTA and CDR2 is FQGNSA in the germline V gene. Trimming removed 5 bases from V and 8 bases from J, with 16 bases in between. CDR3 length: 14 amino acids. The DNA of the CDR3 is TGTGCCAGCAGCCAAAGCGGTGGGTCCCATGAGCAGTTCTTC. This gives the protein CASSQSGGSHEQFF.

This clone was seen only a few times. CDR3 loop: CSVERLANNEQFF. In DNA, the CDR3 is TGCAGCGTTGAGAGACTAGCGAACAATGAGCAGTTCTTC. The gene calls are TRBV29-1 and TRBJ2-1, with 8 bases matching TRBD2. Germline V gene data show CDR1 as SQVTM and CDR2 as ANQGSEA. The CDR3 is 13 residues long. V shed 3 bases and J 5 bases; nucleotides not matched to a gene: 3.

The rearrangement uses TRBV5-4 and TRBJ2-1, with D tentatively TRBD2 (5 bases). The CDR3 has 15 residues. With 0 bases removed from V and 6 bases from J, the gap between germline ends came to 13 bases. Germline-derived CDR1 and CDR2 are SGHNT and YYREEE (reference sequence). The CDR3 region has the DNA TGTGCCAGCAGCTTGGAGCTAGCCGAATTCAATGAGCAGTTCTTC. Translating gives CASSLELAEFNEQFF.

This clone was observed a single time. V gene TRBV20-1 combines with J gene TRBJ1-2, with TRBD1 matching 7 bases. Trimming cost V 8 bases and J 4 bases; bases outside gene matches: 4. CDR3 length: 11 amino acids. From germline, CDR1 is DFQATT and CDR2 SNEGSKA (reference sequence). The CDR3 nucleotides read TGCAGTCCGACAGGGTCCTATGGCTACACCTTC. Its translation: CSPTGSYGYTF.

This clone was detected a few times. The rearrangement joins TRBV11-2 to TRBJ2-6, with D tentatively TRBD2 (6 bases). The V gene's germline CDR1 is SGHAT and CDR2 FQNNGV. The CDR3 extends over 13 amino acids. V was pared by 4 bases and J by 11 bases, with 12 bases between. CDR3 DNA sequence: TGTGCCAGCAGCTCTTTGGGGGGTGACGTCCTGACTTTC. Protein sequence: CASSSLGGDVLTF.

This clone was picked up a small number of times. This chain joins TRBV27 and TRBJ2-6; 8 nucleotides align to TRBD2. V gave up 0 bases and J gave up 2 bases; unmatched junction bases: 3. Germline V lookup: CDR1 MNHEY, CDR2 SMNVEV (reference sequence). The CDR3 loop spans 17 amino acids. The CDR3 spells CASSLSLRGAGANVLTF. The CDR3 region has the DNA TGTGCCAGCAGTTTATCGTTGCGGGGGGCTGGGGCCAACGTCCTGACTTTC.

The J gene is TRBJ2-5, the V gene TRBV18; TRBD2 matches 12 bases. The CDR3 runs to 16 residues. Germline V gene sequence: CDR1 KGHSH, CDR2 LQKENI. After removal of 5 bases from V and 1 base from J, the junction contained 5 bases not matched to a gene. The CDR3 is CASSSLAGGTQETQYF. CDR3 nucleotide sequence: TGTGCCAGCTCATCCCTAGCGGGAGGGACCCAAGAGACCCAGTACTTC.

This clone was detected only a few times. This chain connects TRBV4-1 to TRBJ2-1; the D is unclear. V gave up 2 bases and J gave up 8 bases, with 7 bases separating them. CDR3 length equals 12 residues. Germline V gene data show CDR1 as MGHRA and CDR2 as YSYEKL. The DNA of the CDR3 is TGCGCCAGCAGCCAACCAACACATGAGCAGTTCTTC. This translates into CASSQPTHEQFF.

This chain joins TRBV29-1 and TRBJ2-5, with unresolved D. CDR1 SQVTM and CDR2 ANQGSEA come from the germline V gene. Trimming pared 6 bases from V and 5 bases from J, leaving 7 bases between. There are 10 residues in the CDR3. This chain's CDR3 is CSVTRETQYF. The CDR3 DNA sequence: TGCAGCGTGACCAGGGAGACCCAGTACTTC.

This clone was counted between two and nine times. The rearrangement uses TRBV5-1 and TRBJ1-2, with TRBD1 identical over 9 bases. CDR1 is SGHRS, CDR2 YFSETQ, per germline. V lost 7 bases to trimming and J lost 8 bases; unmatched junction nucleotides: 15. The CDR3 is 15 residues long. Here the CDR3 reads CASSVTVTGGRGYTF. The CDR3 DNA reads TGCGCCAGCTCGGTTACCGTCACAGGGGGCCGGGGCTACACCTTC.

This sequence joins TRBV6-6 and TRBJ2-7; no clear D gene. The CDR3 extends over 14 amino acids. The ends were cut back, 2 bases at V and 2 bases at J, with 10 bases in the middle. The germline V gene has CDR1 MNHNY and CDR2 SVGAGI (reference sequence). CDR3: CASSYRSVTYEQYF. The CDR3 DNA follows: TGTGCCAGCAGTTACCGGTCGGTTACCTACGAGCAGTACTTC.

This clone has only a few counts. The chain has TRBV7-2 and TRBJ2-1; TRBD2 is a possible D gene (5 bases). The V and J ends lost 5 bases and 2 bases respectively, with 10 bases between them. The CDR3 length is 14 residues. CDR1 and CDR2 (germline): SGHTA, FQGNSA. CDR3 loop: CASSRSAAYNEQFF. The CDR3 nucleotides are TGTGCCAGCAGCCGTAGCGCCGCCTACAATGAGCAGTTCTTC.

The genes are TRBV5-4 and TRBJ2-5; D possibly corresponds to TRBD1 (6 bases). CDR3 length equals 13 residues. Germline CDR1 and CDR2: SGHNT and YYREEE (reference sequence). The V gene lost 4 bases and the J gene lost 4 bases, with 11 bases spanning the gap. In DNA, the CDR3 is TGTGCCAGCAGCCTACAGGGATTAGAGACCCAGTACTTC. Translated: CASSLQGLETQYF.

A few counts support this clone. The V gene is TRBV18, the J gene TRBJ2-7; 8 nucleotides agree with TRBD1. V trimming: 5 bases; J trimming: 5 bases; junction bases outside the gene matches: 5. Per germline, CDR1 KGHSH and CDR2 LQKENI. The CDR3 totals 13 residues. DNA for the CDR3: TGTGCCAGCTCATTCGTGGACAGGGACGAGCAGTACTTC. It translates to CASSFVDRDEQYF.

The rearrangement links TRBV9 to TRBJ2-5; the match to TRBD1 covers 8 bases. The CDR3 runs to 15 residues. The V gene end was trimmed by 0 bases and the J gene end by 4 bases; junction bases not matched to a gene: 5. Germline values: CDR1 SGDLS, CDR2 YYNGEE. The CDR3 loop reads CASSVGRGRAETQYF. The CDR3 region has the DNA TGTGCCAGCAGCGTAGGCAGGGGGCGGGCAGAGACCCAGTACTTC.

This clone was seen only a few times. V is TRBV2 and J is TRBJ2-1, with 10 bases lining up with TRBD2. The ends lost 6 bases at V and 9 bases at J; junction bases unmatched: 8. Germline loops: CDR1 SNHLY, CDR2 FYNNEI. The CDR3 runs to 14 residues. DNA for the CDR3: TGTGCCAGCAGCCTAGCGGGAGCCGGCCGTGAGCAGTTCTTC. Residues: CASSLAGAGREQFF.

The chain carries TRBV27 and TRBJ1-1; the D is unclear. Trimming took off 5 bases at V and 1 base at J, with 11 bases between the two ends. The germline gives CDR1 MNHEY, CDR2 SMNVEV (reference sequence). CDR3 length: 14 amino acids. The DNA for the CDR3 is TGTGCCAGCAGTCAACCCCCAGAGAACACTGAAGCTTTCTTT. Residues: CASSQPPENTEAFF.

V and J are TRBV29-1 and TRBJ2-3; D possibly corresponds to TRBD1 (5 bases). This CDR3 spans 12 amino acids. Trimming removed 6 bases at V and 7 bases at J, with 14 bases between. Germline V gene sequence: CDR1 SQVTM, CDR2 ANQGSEA. CDR3 nucleotides: TGCAGCGTCCAACAGGAACGATATACGCAGTATTTT. As protein: CSVQQERYTQYF.

The CDR3 loop is CASSVGSGLAFSYNEQFF. CDR3 nucleotides: TGTGCCAGCAGCGTAGGCTCGGGACTAGCGTTCTCCTACAATGAGCAGTTCTTC. The chain uses TRBV9 and TRBJ2-1, with 10 positions matching TRBD2. The trim removed 0 bases at V and 0 bases at J, leaving 6 bases unmatched. Germline values: CDR1 SGDLS, CDR2 YYNGEE. CDR3 length: 18 amino acids.

In this sample, this clone turned up a few times. The J gene is TRBJ1-2, the V gene TRBV7-9, with D tentatively TRBD1 (6 bases). The CDR3 has 18 amino acids. Trimming took off 5 bases at V and 8 bases at J, with 30 bases between the two ends. Germline values: CDR1 SEHNR, CDR2 FQNEAQ (reference sequence). CDR3 region: CASSHPTRQAAPPGGYTF. The DNA for the CDR3 is TGTGCCAGCAGCCACCCAACTCGACAGGCGGCCCCCCCGGGGGGCTACACCTTC.

The chain links TRBV23-1 to TRBJ2-5, with TRBD2 matching over 10 bases. TRBV23-1 belongs to the ORF category, with a function that is uncertain. This CDR3 spans 15 amino acids. Germline trimming cut 7 bases from V and 3 bases from J; bases unmatched to any gene: 8. CDR3 sequence (DNA): TGCGCCAGCATACGACTAGCGGGCCTGGAAGAGACCCAGTACTTC. Its protein product is CASIRLAGLEETQYF.

This rearrangement joins TRBV2 to TRBJ2-5, with a tentative D call TRBD1 (5 bases). Germline lookup yields CDR1 SNHLY and CDR2 FYNNEI. The V end lost 8 bases, the J end lost 4 bases, and 14 bases lay between the germline ends. The CDR3 has 13 amino acids. The CDR3 region is CASSSGQSETQYF. The CDR3 bases are TGTGCCAGCTCGTCAGGGCAGTCAGAGACCCAGTACTTC.

V and J are TRBV7-9 and TRBJ2-1, with a weak D call TRBD2 (5 bases). CDR1 and CDR2 (germline): SEHNR, FQNEAQ (reference sequence). V dropped 0 bases and J dropped 8 bases, with 8 bases sitting between them. The CDR3 contains 13 residues. DNA of the CDR3: TGTGCCAGCAGCTTAGCGGCTAGCTATGAGCAGTTCTTC. The encoded protein is CASSLAASYEQFF.

This clone came up a few times. The chain has TRBV29-1 and TRBJ2-7; 12 nucleotides match TRBD1. The V and J ends lost 7 bases and 5 bases, in that order; junction bases with no gene match: 9. The germline gives CDR1 SQVTM, CDR2 ANQGSEA. The CDR3 totals 14 residues. The CDR3 sequence: CSAAGTGGRDEQYF. In DNA form, the CDR3 reads TGCAGCGCGGCCGGGACAGGGGGCCGAGACGAGCAGTACTTC.

J is TRBJ1-3 and V is TRBV30; no firm D call. V lost 8 bases and J lost 0, with 14 bases in between. The CDR3 sequence is 14 residues long. CDR1 and CDR2 from the germline V gene are GTSNPN and SVGIG (reference sequence). CDR3 region: CALLRQSSGNTIYF. CDR3 nucleotides: TGTGCCCTGCTGAGGCAGAGCTCTGGAAACACCATATATTTT.

This chain uses TRBV29-1 with TRBJ1-1; 11 bases fit TRBD1. Germline V gene sequence: CDR1 SQVTM, CDR2 ANQGSEA. CDR3 length: 12 residues. V shed 7 bases, J shed 3 bases, and the junction held 1 base outside the gene matches. The CDR3 sequence is CSGDRGYTEAFF. As DNA, the CDR3 is TGCAGCGGGGACAGGGGGTACACTGAAGCTTTCTTT.

This clone was seen more than once but under ten times. V and J are TRBV5-1 and TRBJ2-1; TRBD2 aligns across 11 bases. Looked up from germline, CDR1 is SGHRS and CDR2 is YFSETQ. V was pared by 4 bases and J by 7 bases, with 4 bases of the junction left unmatched. This CDR3 region has 14 residues. In DNA form, the CDR3 reads TGCGCCAGCAGCCAGGGACTAGCGGTTAATGAGCAGTTCTTC. This codes for CASSQGLAVNEQFF.

In this sample, this clone turned up a few times. This chain links TRBV5-4 with TRBJ1-2, with D tentatively TRBD1 (6 bases). This CDR3 region has 14 residues. Per germline, CDR1 SGHNT and CDR2 YYREEE (reference sequence). Trimming removed 1 base at V and 2 bases at J, with 9 bases between. CDR3 in amino acids: CASSLITGNYGYTF. CDR3 in DNA: TGTGCCAGCAGCTTGATAACAGGGAACTATGGCTACACCTTC.